This TCR beta chain was found in a study of spatial heterogeneity in lung cancer. Findings of the study overall: TCRs found ubiquitously expanded in tumor appeared in blood more at resection than at follow-up.

TCRdb re-analysed the 5' RACE reads in MiXCR, keeping a single row per CDR3 protein. The repertoire consists of under 20,000 distinct CDR3 sequences, with 9% to 10% occurring once and the leading ten covering 35% to 40%. Time point here: blood at routine non-recurrence follow-up after resection. The sample holds many counts of this clonotype. Its specificity is unknown. Trimming removed 5 bases from V and 8 bases from J; junction bases left unmatched: 7. Germline V gives CDR1 KGHDR, CDR2 SFDVKD. There are 14 residues in the CDR3. The rearrangement uses TRBV24-1 and TRBJ2-4; 8 bases map to TRBD1. The sequence was collected from a female donor with early-stage non-small cell lung cancer. This specimen was PBMCs, taken at follow-up. CDR3 protein: CATSATDRAHIQYF. CDR3 coding DNA: TGTGCCACCAGTGCCACGGACAGGGCGCACATTCAGTACTTC.